This note documents a single TCR beta chain sequence. Its target is not known. The data belong to a study of CD8+ T cells in alopecia areata. Study conclusions and caveats: The study found tofacitinib significantly decreased scalp clonality and expanded CD8+ clones among the top 100. Just one nonresponder means the tie between baseline CD8+ expansion and response stays uncertain. Many expanded lesional clones persisted in scalp and blood during tofacitinib.

CDR3 length equals 15 residues. From germline, CDR1 is SGHKS and CDR2 YYEKEE (reference sequence). Trimming removed 1 base from V and 4 bases from J; junction bases left unmatched: 7. Treatment here: oral pan-JAK inhibitor, 5-10 mg twice daily. The authors sorted CD4+ and CD8+ T cells from PBMCs. Extracted RNA was reverse transcribed, and the resulting cDNA served as sequencing template. The data were produced by immunoSEQ multiplex PCR, yet TCRdb's version contains in-frame clones alone and is incomplete. The table records under 130,000 clones, 85% to 90% of them present only once. J is TRBJ2-5 and V is TRBV5-5, with 7 positions matching TRBD1. The sample in question was CD8+ T cells sorted from blood, obtained between weeks 30 and 35, from a patient treated with tofacitinib. This clonotype was obtained from a human donor with alopecia areata. The CDR3 region has the DNA TGTGCCAGCAGCTTGTATGACAGGGCTATAGAGACCCAGTACTTC. Encoded protein: CASSLYDRAIETQYF.